This T cell receptor beta chain was obtained from a study of cytomegalovirus exposure and HLA in healthy donors. The CDR3 totals 15 residues. Germline CDR1 MNHNS, CDR2 SASEGT. V trimming: 2 bases; J trimming: 4 bases; junction bases outside the gene matches: 4. To note about this clone: Its antigen is as yet unknown.

In the PCR, 60 Vbeta and 13 Jbeta primers were used. Authors' data handling: In a later analysis, approximately 80 million unique TCR beta chains included roughly 11 million shared by two or more donors. Assay: immunoSEQ multiplex PCR; the TCRdb copy retains only in-frame clones and omits some. The V and J calls and clone size are taken from that table; D and trimming were inferred from the DNA. The table lists roughly 100,000 clones, roughly 80% of them singletons, with about 1.6% in the top ten. Points from the study as a whole: Specificity for CMV antigens was confirmed in vitro for three of the CMV-associated chains.

The TCR sequence derives from a man in his fifties in good health and CMV-seronegative. Sequenced: PBMCs. V usage is TRBV6-1 and J usage is TRBJ2-2, with 7 bases identical to TRBD2. The CDR3: CASSESGAVTGELFF. In DNA, the CDR3 is TGTGCCAGCAGTGAAAGCGGGGCGGTCACCGGGGAGCTGTTTTTT.